This paragraph reports one T cell receptor beta chain. As yet, its antigen is unknown. The table came from immunoSEQ multiplex PCR; TCRdb's copy has only in-frame clones and leaves some out. Among roughly 160,000 clones listed, around 90% were seen once. Germline CDR1 is LNHDA and CDR2 is SQIVND (reference sequence). The V segment lost 4 bases and the J segment 9 bases; nucleotides outside the gene matches: 19. This CDR3 is 18 amino acids long. These data come from a study of T cell responses to AZD1222 COVID-19 vaccine. Study results and caveats: Among AZD1222 vaccinees, only 5 to 7 were seropositive at baseline. White British donors predominated, females outnumbered males, and clonal diversity was possibly underestimated. Vaccine-related CD4 TCRs covered spike, predominating at 160-218 and 743-854. Unmutated variant regions are reportedly targeted by nearly half of spike-specific TCRs.

V is TRBV19 and J is TRBJ2-1, with 9 bases fitting TRBD2. Sequenced here: peripheral blood, sampled on day 0 of AZD1222 vaccination. The receptor comes from an adult in good health. The CDR3, as DNA: TGTGCCAGTAGTAGTTCGCCCAATCTAGCGGGAATCAATCGTGAGCAGTTCTTC. This sequence encodes CASSSSPNLAGINREQFF.